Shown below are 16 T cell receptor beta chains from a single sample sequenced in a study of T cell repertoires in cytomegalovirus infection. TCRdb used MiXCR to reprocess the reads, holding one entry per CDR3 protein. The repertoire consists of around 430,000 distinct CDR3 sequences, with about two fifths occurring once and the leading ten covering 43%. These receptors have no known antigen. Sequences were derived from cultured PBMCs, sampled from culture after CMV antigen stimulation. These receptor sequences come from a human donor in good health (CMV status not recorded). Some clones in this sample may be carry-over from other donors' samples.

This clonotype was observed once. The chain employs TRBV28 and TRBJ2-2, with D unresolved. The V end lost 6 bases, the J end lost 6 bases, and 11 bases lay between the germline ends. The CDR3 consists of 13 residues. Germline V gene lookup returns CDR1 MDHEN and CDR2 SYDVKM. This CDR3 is CASSRSYPGELFF. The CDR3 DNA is TGTGCCAGCAGCCGTAGTTACCCCGGGGAGCTGTTTTTT.

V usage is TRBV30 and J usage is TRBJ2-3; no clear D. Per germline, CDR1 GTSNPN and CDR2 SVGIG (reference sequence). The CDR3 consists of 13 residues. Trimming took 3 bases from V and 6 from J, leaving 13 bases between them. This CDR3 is CAWSVGGFDTQYF. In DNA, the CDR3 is TGTGCCTGGAGCGTCGGTGGGTTTGATACGCAGTATTTT.

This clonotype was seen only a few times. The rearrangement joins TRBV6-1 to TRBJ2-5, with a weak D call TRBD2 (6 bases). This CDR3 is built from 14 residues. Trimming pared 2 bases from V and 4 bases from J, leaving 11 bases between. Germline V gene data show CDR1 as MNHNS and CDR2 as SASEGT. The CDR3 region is CASSETGVGETQYF. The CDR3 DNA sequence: TGTGCCAGCAGTGAAACGGGAGTGGGAGAGACCCAGTACTTC.

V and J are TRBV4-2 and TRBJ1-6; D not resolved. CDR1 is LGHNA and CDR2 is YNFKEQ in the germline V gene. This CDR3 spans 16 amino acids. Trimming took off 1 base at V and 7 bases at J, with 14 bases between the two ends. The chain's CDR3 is CASSQGYQLQNSPLHF. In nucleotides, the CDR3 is TGTGCCAGCAGCCAAGGTTACCAGCTTCAGAATTCACCCCTCCACTTT.

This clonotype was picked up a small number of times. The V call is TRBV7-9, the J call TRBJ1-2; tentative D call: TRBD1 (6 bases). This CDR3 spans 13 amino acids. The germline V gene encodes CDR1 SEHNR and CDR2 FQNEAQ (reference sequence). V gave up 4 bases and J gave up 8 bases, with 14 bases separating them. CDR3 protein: CASSSTGREGYTF. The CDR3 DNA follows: TGTGCCAGCAGCTCAACAGGGAGGGAAGGCTACACCTTC.

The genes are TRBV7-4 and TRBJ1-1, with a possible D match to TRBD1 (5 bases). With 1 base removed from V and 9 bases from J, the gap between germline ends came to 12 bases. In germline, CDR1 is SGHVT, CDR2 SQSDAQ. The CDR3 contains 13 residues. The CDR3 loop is CASSLGTGTKAFF. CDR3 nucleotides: TGTGCCAGCAGCTTAGGGACGGGGACCAAAGCTTTCTTT.

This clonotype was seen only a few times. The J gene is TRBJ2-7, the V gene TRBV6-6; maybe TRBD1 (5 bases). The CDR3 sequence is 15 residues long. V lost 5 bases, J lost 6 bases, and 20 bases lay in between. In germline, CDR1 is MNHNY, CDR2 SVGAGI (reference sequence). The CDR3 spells CASSPRTSEAPEQYF. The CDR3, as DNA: TGTGCCAGCAGTCCACGGACATCTGAAGCCCCCGAGCAGTACTTC.

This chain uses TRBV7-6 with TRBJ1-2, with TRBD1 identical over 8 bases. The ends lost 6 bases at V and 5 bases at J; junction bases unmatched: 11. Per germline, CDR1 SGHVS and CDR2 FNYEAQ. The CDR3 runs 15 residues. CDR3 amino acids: CASRGTGGDSYGYTF. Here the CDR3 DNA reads TGTGCCAGCAGGGGTACAGGGGGAGATAGTTATGGCTACACCTTC.

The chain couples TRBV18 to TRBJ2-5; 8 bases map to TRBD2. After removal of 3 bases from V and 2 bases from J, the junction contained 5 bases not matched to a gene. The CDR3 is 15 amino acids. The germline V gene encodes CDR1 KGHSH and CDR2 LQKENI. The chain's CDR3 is CASSPQGTRQETQYF. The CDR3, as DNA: TGTGCCAGCTCACCCCAAGGGACTAGACAAGAGACCCAGTACTTC.

The CDR3 sequence is CASSQSFRAGGQPQHF. CDR3 sequence (DNA): TGCGCCAGCAGTCAATCGTTCAGGGCCGGGGGGCAGCCCCAGCATTTT. V is TRBV23-1 and J is TRBJ1-5; D is perhaps TRBD1 (5 bases). TRBV23-1 has ORF status, its function being uncertain. The V end lost 0 bases, the J end lost 7 bases, and 16 bases lay between the germline ends. The CDR3 is made up of 16 amino acids.

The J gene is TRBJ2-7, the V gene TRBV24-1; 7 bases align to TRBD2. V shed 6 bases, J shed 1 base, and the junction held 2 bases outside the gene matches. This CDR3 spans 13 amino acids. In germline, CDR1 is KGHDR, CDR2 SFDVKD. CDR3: CATSSSGSYEQYF. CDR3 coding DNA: TGTGCCACCAGTTCTAGCGGTTCCTACGAGCAGTACTTC.

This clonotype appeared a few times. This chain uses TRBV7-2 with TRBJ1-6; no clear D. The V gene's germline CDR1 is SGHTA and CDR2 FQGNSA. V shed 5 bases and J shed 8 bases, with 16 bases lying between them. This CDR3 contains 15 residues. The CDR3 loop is CASSTTLLADSPLHF. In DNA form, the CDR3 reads TGTGCCAGCAGCACGACCCTACTGGCGGATTCACCCCTCCACTTT.

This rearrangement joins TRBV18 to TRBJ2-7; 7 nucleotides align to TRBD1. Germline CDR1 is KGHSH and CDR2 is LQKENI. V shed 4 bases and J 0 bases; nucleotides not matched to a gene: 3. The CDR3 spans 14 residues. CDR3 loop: CASSRDRNSYEQYF. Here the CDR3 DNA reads TGTGCCAGCTCACGGGACAGAAACTCCTACGAGCAGTACTTC.

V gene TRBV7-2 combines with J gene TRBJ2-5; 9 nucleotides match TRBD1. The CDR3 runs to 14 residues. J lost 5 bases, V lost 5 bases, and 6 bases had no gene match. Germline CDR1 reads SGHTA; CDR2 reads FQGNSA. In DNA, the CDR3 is TGTGCCAGCAGCCGTCGACAGGGGGGGGAGACCCAGTACTTC. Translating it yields CASSRRQGGETQYF.

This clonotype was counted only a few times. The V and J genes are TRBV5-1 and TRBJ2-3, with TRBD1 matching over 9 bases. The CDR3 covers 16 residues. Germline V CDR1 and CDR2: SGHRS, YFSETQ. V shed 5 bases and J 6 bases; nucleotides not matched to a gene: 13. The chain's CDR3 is CASRPGTGSFRDTQYF. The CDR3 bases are TGCGCCAGCAGGCCCGGGACAGGGTCCTTTAGGGATACGCAGTATTTT. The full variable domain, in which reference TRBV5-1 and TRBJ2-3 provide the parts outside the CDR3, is KAGVTQTPRYLIKTRGQQVTLSCSPISGHRSVSWYQQTPGQGLQFLFEYFSETQRNKGNFPGRFSGRQFSNSRSEMNVSTLELGDSALYLCASRPGTGSFRDTQYFGPGTRLTVL.

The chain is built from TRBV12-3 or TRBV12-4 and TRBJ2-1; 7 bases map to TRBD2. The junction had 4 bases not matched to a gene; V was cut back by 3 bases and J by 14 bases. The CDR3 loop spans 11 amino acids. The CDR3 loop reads CASSLTGREFF. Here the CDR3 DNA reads TGTGCCAGCAGTTTGACGGGGAGGGAGTTCTTC.